This T cell receptor beta chain was recovered during a study of T cell responses to AZD1222 COVID-19 vaccine. TCRdb keeps only in-frame clones here, not all; method: immunoSEQ multiplex PCR. Of 110,000 to 150,000 clones listed, about 92% are singletons. Concerning this clone: Antigen: not known.

The germline V gene encodes CDR1 SGHTA and CDR2 FQGNSA. The CDR3 is 17 amino acids. Germline trimming cut 0 bases from V and 6 bases from J; bases unmatched to any gene: 10. Findings of the study overall: Breadth and depth of Spike-specific TCRs rose after two AZD1222 doses. At study baseline, merely six AZD1222 recipients were seropositive. The span of vaccine-associated CD4 TCRs extended across spike, with dominance at 160-218 and 743-854. Researchers took repertoire samples only after the peak T cell response had come.

The chain has TRBV7-2 and TRBJ2-1, with 8 bases aligning to TRBD2. The TCR originated in an adult who had recovered from COVID-19. The sequencing here drew on peripheral blood, taken after recovery from COVID-19. In nucleotides, the CDR3 is TGTGCCAGCAGCTTAGCGGGGGGACTAGTGGGCCCCAATGAGCAGTTCTTC. Its translation is CASSLAGGLVGPNEQFF.